One sample yielded the 25 T cell receptor beta chains listed below, sequenced in a study of shared T cell receptors in the human thymus. Measured with immunoSEQ multiplex PCR; TCRdb has only the in-frame clones, and not every one. The sample includes hundreds of thousands of clones, about 87% seen only once; the top ten take roughly 0.0094%. This same sample was also taken into another study, of human thymus T cells.

The sequenced sample was thymocytes. The receptor source for this set is a boy in the first two years of life with a congenital heart defect.

This sequence joins TRBV7-2 and TRBJ2-7; the match to TRBD1 covers 9 bases. The V gene end was trimmed by 5 bases and the J gene end by 9 bases; junction bases not matched to a gene: 17. This CDR3 spans 16 amino acids. CDR1 SGHTA and CDR2 FQGNSA come from the germline V gene. CDR3 loop: CASSPADDRGYCGQYF. DNA of the CDR3: TGTGCCAGCAGCCCAGCGGACGACAGGGGGTATTGTGGGCAGTACTTC. Using reference TRBV7-2 and TRBJ2-7 for the parts outside the CDR3, the full variable domain is GAGVSQSPSNKVTEKGKDVELRCDPISGHTALYWYRQSLGQGLEFLIYFQGNSAPDKSGLPSDRFSAERTGGSVSTLTIQRTQQEDSAVYLCASSPADDRGYCGQYFGPGTRLTVT.

The rearrangement links TRBV12-5 to TRBJ2-1; possible D gene TRBD1, 6 bases. The ends were cut back, 7 bases at V and 6 bases at J, with 10 bases in the middle. This CDR3 is built from 12 residues. Germline V gives CDR1 LGHNT, CDR2 FRNRAP. The CDR3 protein is CASDPRGNEQFF. CDR3 DNA sequence: TGTGCTAGTGACCCCAGGGGCAATGAGCAGTTCTTC.

The rearrangement joins TRBV19 to TRBJ2-1, with a weak D call TRBD2 (5 bases). CDR3 size: 15 residues. V lost 3 bases, J lost 5 bases, and 14 bases lay in between. The V gene's germline CDR1 is LNHDA and CDR2 SQIVND (reference sequence). The CDR3, as DNA: TGTGCCAGTAGTATCCCGACGGGATCCGACAATGAGCAGTTCTTC. Translating it yields CASSIPTGSDNEQFF.

The V and J genes are TRBV6-1 and TRBJ2-2; the D is unclear. CDR1 and CDR2 (germline): MNHNS, SASEGT. This CDR3 contains 13 residues. The V end lost 4 bases, the J end lost 5 bases, and 8 bases lay between the germline ends. The CDR3: CASSGGGTGELFF. Written as DNA, the CDR3 is TGTGCCAGCAGTGGAGGCGGAACCGGGGAGCTGTTTTTT.

The V call is TRBV7-3, the J call TRBJ2-7, with no clear D. The V and J ends lost 2 bases and 6 bases respectively, with 11 bases between them. CDR3 length: 13 residues. CDR1 and CDR2 from the germline V gene are SGHTA and FQGTGA. The CDR3 DNA is TGTGCCAGCAGCTTAGAGTACCTTTCCGAGCAGTACTTC. Its protein product is CASSLEYLSEQYF.

This clone appeared once. The rearrangement links TRBV12-5 to TRBJ2-3; TRBD1 might be the D (6 bases). Germline V CDR1 and CDR2: LGHNT, FRNRAP. The V gene lost 6 bases and the J gene lost 0 bases, with 10 bases spanning the gap. The CDR3 loop spans 14 amino acids. The CDR3 loop reads CASGDSSSTDTQYF. In DNA, the CDR3 is TGTGCTAGTGGGGACAGCTCTAGCACAGATACGCAGTATTTT.

The V gene is TRBV7-2, the J gene TRBJ1-2; 12 bases align to TRBD1. Germline lookup yields CDR1 SGHTA and CDR2 FQGNSA. The V gene end was trimmed by 5 bases and the J gene end by 6 bases; junction bases not matched to a gene: 7. The CDR3 runs to 15 residues. The CDR3 region has the DNA TGTGCCAGCAGCCCCCGGGGGACAGGGGGCGATGGCTACACCTTC. Translating gives CASSPRGTGGDGYTF.

The genes are TRBV29-1 and TRBJ2-7; 9 bases align to TRBD1. The CDR3 sequence is 11 residues long. J lost 5 bases, V lost 4 bases, and 0 bases had no gene match. Germline CDR1 and CDR2: SQVTM and ANQGSEA. The CDR3 nucleotides read TGCAGCGTTGGGGACAGGGACGAGCAGTACTTC. This encodes CSVGDRDEQYF.

This chain's CDR3 is CASSFSGTGDTDTQYF. The CDR3 DNA is TGTGCCAGCAGCTTCTCCGGGACAGGGGACACAGATACGCAGTATTTT. V is TRBV7-9 and J is TRBJ2-3, with 10 bases fitting TRBD1. With V trimmed by 3 bases and J by 2 bases, 5 bases remained unmatched. The CDR3 sequence is 16 residues long. Germline assignment: CDR1 SEHNR and CDR2 FQNEAQ (reference sequence).

The chain has TRBV7-6 and TRBJ2-7, with D possibly being TRBD2 (6 bases). The CDR3 spans 18 residues. Trimming pared 5 bases from V and 2 bases from J, leaving 25 bases between. Looked up from germline, CDR1 is SGHVS and CDR2 is FNYEAQ. The DNA of the CDR3 is TGTGCCAGCAGCCCCGGGGGTGGAGGGAGAAACCATACCTACGAGCAGTACTTC. Translated: CASSPGGGGRNHTYEQYF. The complete variable domain, with remaining parts taken from reference TRBV7-6 and TRBJ2-7, reads GAGVSQSPRYKVTKRGQDVALRCDPISGHVSLYWYRQALGQGPEFLTYFNYEAQQDKSGLPNDRFSAERPEGSISTLTIQRTEQRDSAMYRCASSPGGGGRNHTYEQYFGPGTRLTVT.

The gene calls are TRBV15 and TRBJ2-2, with 7 bases matching TRBD2. Germline V gives CDR1 LNHNV, CDR2 YYDKDF (reference sequence). Unmatched junction bases numbered 7, after V lost 0 bases and J lost 0 bases. The CDR3 contains 18 residues. The CDR3 here is CATSREPRGGPNTGELFF. DNA of the CDR3: TGTGCCACCAGCAGAGAGCCCCGGGGAGGGCCGAACACCGGGGAGCTGTTTTTT. Supplemented by reference TRBV15 and TRBJ2-2, the full variable domain reads DAMVIQNPRYQVTQFGKPVTLSCSQTLNHNVMYWYQQKSSQAPKLLFHYYDKDFNNEADTPDNFQSRRPNTSFCFLDIRSPGLGDTAMYLCATSREPRGGPNTGELFFGEGSRLTVL.

This sequence joins TRBV27 and TRBJ2-4; possibly TRBD2 for D (6 bases). Trimming cost V 4 bases and J 2 bases, with 9 bases left between them. This CDR3 is built from 14 residues. Looked up from germline, CDR1 is MNHEY and CDR2 is SMNVEV (reference sequence). DNA of the CDR3: TGTGCCAGCAGTTCCCGGGGGACCAAAAACATTCAGTACTTC. It codes for CASSSRGTKNIQYF.

The chain has TRBV27 and TRBJ1-1, with a possible D match to TRBD1 (5 bases). CDR3 length: 15 residues. Germline CDR1 reads MNHEY; CDR2 reads SMNVEV (reference sequence). The V and J ends lost 3 bases and 6 bases respectively, with 17 bases between them. CDR3 in DNA: TGTGCCAGCAGTTTGATAGGCGGGGGGAGGTCTGAAGCTTTCTTT. Amino acids: CASSLIGGGRSEAFF.

V usage is TRBV28 and J usage is TRBJ2-4, with a possible D match to TRBD2 (6 bases). CDR3 length equals 18 residues. V lost 0 bases and J 5 bases, leaving 20 bases between the germline ends. CDR1 is MDHEN, CDR2 SYDVKM, per germline. The CDR3 DNA is TGTGCCAGCAGTTTATGGAGGGAGGATTCTCTGGGTGAAAACATTCAGTACTTC. Its protein product is CASSLWREDSLGENIQYF.

The chain has TRBV11-2 and TRBJ2-3; D is possibly TRBD1 (6 bases). This CDR3 comprises 17 residues. V lost 5 bases, J lost 6 bases, and 24 bases lay in between. Germline CDR1 SGHAT, CDR2 FQNNGV. This chain's CDR3 is CASSRGDTFTYMDTQYF. CDR3 coding DNA: TGTGCCAGCAGCCGAGGGGACACCTTTACATACATGGATACGCAGTATTTT.

This chain uses TRBV6-5 with TRBJ2-3; tentatively, D is TRBD2 (6 bases). CDR1 is MNHEY, CDR2 SVGAGI, per germline. The CDR3 length is 14 residues. Trimming left V 6 bases short and J 8 bases short, with 18 bases between. CDR3 loop: CASRQISLAVTQYF. The CDR3 DNA reads as TGTGCCAGCAGACAAATAAGTTTAGCGGTTACGCAGTATTTT.

This clone appeared once. The chain recombines TRBV6-1 with TRBJ1-5; the D gene is possibly TRBD1 (5 bases). Germline lookup yields CDR1 MNHNS and CDR2 SASEGT. Trimming shortened V by 7 bases and J by 0 bases, and 10 bases separated the two germline ends. CDR3 length equals 14 residues. The CDR3 DNA reads TGTGCCAGCAAGGGGACTTATAGCAATCAGCCCCAGCATTTT. Amino acids: CASKGTYSNQPQHF.

The chain employs TRBV19 and TRBJ2-1; 12 bases agree with TRBD2. V shed 3 bases and J 3 bases; nucleotides not matched to a gene: 18. This CDR3 has 21 residues. Germline-derived CDR1 and CDR2 are LNHDA and SQIVND (reference sequence). This CDR3 reads CASSMAPSQGLAGLNYNEQFF. In DNA, the CDR3 is TGTGCCAGTAGTATGGCCCCCTCACAGGGACTAGCGGGCTTAAACTACAATGAGCAGTTCTTC.

This clone was counted only a few times. This chain uses TRBV4-3 with TRBJ1-1, with D tentatively TRBD1 (6 bases). Trimming cost V 0 bases and J 1 base, with 12 bases left between them. This CDR3 is built from 16 residues. Germline lookup yields CDR1 LGHNA and CDR2 YSLEER. The CDR3, as DNA: TGCGCCAGCAGCCAAGATCGGGAACAGGGGAACACTGAAGCTTTCTTT. This sequence encodes CASSQDREQGNTEAFF.

The V and J genes are TRBV28 and TRBJ1-5; possibly TRBD1 for D (5 bases). V was cut by 5 bases and J by 5 bases, with 19 bases left in between. This CDR3 is built from 16 residues. The germline V gene encodes CDR1 MDHEN and CDR2 SYDVKM. The DNA for the CDR3 is TGTGCCAGCAGTAAAACCTCCGGGGGGAAAGATCAGCCCCAGCATTTT. Protein product: CASSKTSGGKDQPQHF.

This sequence joins TRBV9 and TRBJ1-2; D remains ambiguous. V lost 5 bases to trimming and J lost 2 bases, with 19 bases between them. This CDR3 is 16 amino acids long. Germline V lookup: CDR1 SGDLS, CDR2 YYNGEE. CDR3 nucleotides: TGTGCCAGCAGTCCCGAATCTCGTGGGAGAAACTATGGCTACACCTTC. This encodes CASSPESRGRNYGYTF. Together with reference TRBV9 and TRBJ1-2, the CDR3 gives the full variable domain: DSGVTQTPKHLITATGQRVTLRCSPRSGDLSVYWYQQSLDQGLQFLIQYYNGEERAKGNILERFSAQQFPDLHSELNLSSLELGDSALYFCASSPESRGRNYGYTFGSGTRLTVV.

The rearrangement uses TRBV15 and TRBJ2-1, with a tentative D call TRBD1 (5 bases). Germline V CDR1 and CDR2: LNHNV, YYDKDF (reference sequence). V lost 1 base and J lost 8, with 15 bases in between. The length of the CDR3 is 15 residues. The CDR3 protein is CATSRVPSLGDEQFF. DNA for the CDR3: TGTGCCACCAGCAGAGTACCCTCGTTAGGGGATGAGCAGTTCTTC.

This clone was seen a handful of times. The CDR3 sequence is CASSLWSGFGNSPLHF. DNA for the CDR3: TGTGCCAGCAGTTTATGGTCCGGGTTCGGTAATTCACCCCTCCACTTT. The chain has TRBV28 and TRBJ1-6, with D unresolved. This CDR3 comprises 16 residues. The V end lost 0 bases, the J end lost 6 bases, and 12 bases lay between the germline ends. Germline values: CDR1 MDHEN, CDR2 SYDVKM.

DNA for the CDR3: TGCAGCGTGTGCCCTAGACTTCTCTACAATGAGCAGTTCTTC. Its translation: CSVCPRLLYNEQFF. J is TRBJ2-1 and V is TRBV29-1; D gene unclear. In germline, CDR1 is SQVTM, CDR2 ANQGSEA. The CDR3 length is 14 residues. Trimming removed 6 bases at V and 3 bases at J, with 15 bases between.

The chain combines TRBV10-2 with TRBJ1-1; TRBD1 might be the D (6 bases). V lost 4 bases and J 5 bases, leaving 14 bases between the germline ends. Per germline, CDR1 WSHSY and CDR2 SAAADI. The CDR3 covers 14 residues. The CDR3 protein is CASSAQGTATEAFF. CDR3 sequence (DNA): TGCGCCAGCAGTGCACAGGGTACGGCTACTGAAGCTTTCTTT.